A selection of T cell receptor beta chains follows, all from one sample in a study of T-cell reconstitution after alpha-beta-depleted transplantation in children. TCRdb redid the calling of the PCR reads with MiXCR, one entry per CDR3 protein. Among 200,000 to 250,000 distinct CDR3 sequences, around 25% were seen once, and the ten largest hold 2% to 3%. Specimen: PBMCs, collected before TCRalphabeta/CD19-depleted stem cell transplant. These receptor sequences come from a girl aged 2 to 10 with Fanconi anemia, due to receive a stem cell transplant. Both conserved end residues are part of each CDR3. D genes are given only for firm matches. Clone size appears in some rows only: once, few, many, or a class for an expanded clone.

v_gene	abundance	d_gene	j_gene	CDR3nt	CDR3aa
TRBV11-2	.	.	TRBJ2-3	TGTGCCAGCGGGAGAACAGATACGCAGTATTTT	CASGRTDTQYF
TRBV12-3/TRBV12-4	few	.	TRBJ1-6	TGTGCCAGCAGTCCTCCGGGCCCCCTTTTTTCACCCCTCCACTTT	CASSPPGPLFSPLHF
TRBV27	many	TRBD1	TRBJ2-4	TGTGCCAGCAGTTTTTCCGACGCCCTCAGGGGGAACATTCAGTACTTC	CASSFSDALRGNIQYF
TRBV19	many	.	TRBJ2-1	TGTGCCAGTAGTCTCGGCCCCACCGGCCACAATGAGCAGTTCTTC	CASSLGPTGHNEQFF
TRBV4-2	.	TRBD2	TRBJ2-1	TGTGCCAGCAGCCTAGCCTCTAGCGGAGCGTACAATGAGCAGTTCTTC	CASSLASSGAYNEQFF
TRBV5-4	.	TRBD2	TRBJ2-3	TGTGCCAGCAGCTATCAAGCGGGGGGGACCACAGATACGCAGTATTTT	CASSYQAGGTTDTQYF
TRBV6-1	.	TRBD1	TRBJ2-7	TGTGCCAGCAGCCCGCGACAGGGGCGTAACTCCTACGAGCAGTACTTC	CASSPRQGRNSYEQYF
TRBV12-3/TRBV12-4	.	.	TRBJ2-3	TGTGCCAGCAGTTTAAGGTGGGGCACAGATACGCAGTATTTT	CASSLRWGTDTQYF
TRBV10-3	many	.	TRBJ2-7	TGTGCCATCAGTCCACCCGGGGGGACAAGGTACGAGCAGTACTTC	CAISPPGGTRYEQYF
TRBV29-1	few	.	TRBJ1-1	TGCAGCGTTGACGAGGGAAAGTCGAACACTGAAGCTTTCTTT	CSVDEGKSNTEAFF
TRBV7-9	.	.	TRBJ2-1	TGTGCCAGCAGCTTAGGCCTAGCCCTCCTCAATGAGCAGTTCTTC	CASSLGLALLNEQFF
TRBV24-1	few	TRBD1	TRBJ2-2	TGTGCCACCAGTGATTTGGACAGGGGGGGCACCGGGGAGCTGTTTTTT	CATSDLDRGGTGELFF
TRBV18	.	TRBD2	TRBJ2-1	TGTGCCAGCTCACCAGTGGGAGGGATCCAGGAGCAGTTCTTC	CASSPVGGIQEQFF
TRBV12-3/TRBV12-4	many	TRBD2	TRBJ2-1	TGTGCCAGCAAGTTTACCGGTAGCGGGGGGGCGAGGAGGCAGTTCTTC	CASKFTGSGGARRQFF
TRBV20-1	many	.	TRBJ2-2	TGCAGTGCTAGAGTCCCACGGACCGGGGAGCTGTTTTTT	CSARVPRTGELFF
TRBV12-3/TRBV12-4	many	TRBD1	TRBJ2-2	TGTGCCAACCGCGGACAGGGGACCGGGGAGCTGTTTTTT	CANRGQGTGELFF
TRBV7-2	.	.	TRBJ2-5	TGTGCCAGCAGCTTGATCGGGACGGGCCCGGAGACCCAGTACTTC	CASSLIGTGPETQYF
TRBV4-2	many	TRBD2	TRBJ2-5	TGTGCCAGCAGCCAAGATCTTGGGACCCCGGGACTAGCGGGGGGGCAAGAGACCCAGTACTTC	CASSQDLGTPGLAGGQETQYF
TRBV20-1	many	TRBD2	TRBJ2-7	TGCAGTGCAAGTAGCGGGGAGTACTACGAGCAGTACTTC	CSASSGEYYEQYF
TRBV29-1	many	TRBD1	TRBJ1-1	TGCAGCGTTGAGGGGGTGACAGGGATGAACACTGAAGCTTTCTTT	CSVEGVTGMNTEAFF
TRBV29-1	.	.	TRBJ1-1	TGCAGCGTCTCCGGGGCTTTCTTT	CSVSGAFF
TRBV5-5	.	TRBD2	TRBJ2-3	TGTGCCAGCAGCTCGGGACTAGCGGGAGTCTGGGATACGCAGTATTTT	CASSSGLAGVWDTQYF
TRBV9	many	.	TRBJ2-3	TGTGCCAGCAGCGTCATATCCACAGATACGCAGTATTTT	CASSVISTDTQYF
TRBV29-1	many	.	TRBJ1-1	TGCAGCGTGGAAGAGCCGACAGATGAAGCTTTCTTT	CSVEEPTDEAFF
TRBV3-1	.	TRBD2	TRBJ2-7	TGTGCCAGCAGCCAAGATCAGCGGGGGGGATCACGGTACTTC	CASSQDQRGGSRYF
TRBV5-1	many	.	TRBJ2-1	TGCGCCAGCAGCTTGGCCCGGGACGCGACCTACAATGAGCAGTTCTTC	CASSLARDATYNEQFF
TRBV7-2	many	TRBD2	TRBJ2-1	TGTGCCAGCAGCCCTTCTAGCGGGGGGGCATATGAGCAGTTCTTC	CASSPSSGGAYEQFF
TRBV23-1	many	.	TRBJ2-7	TGCGCCAGCAGTCGTACCGAGTACTTC	CASSRTEYF
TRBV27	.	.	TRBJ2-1	TGTGCCAGCAGTTTATCAGGGGGGCATGAGCAGTTCTTC	CASSLSGGHEQFF
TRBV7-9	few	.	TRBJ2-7	TGTGCCAGCAGCTTAGAGGATGGCAGATCCTACGAGCAGTACTTC	CASSLEDGRSYEQYF
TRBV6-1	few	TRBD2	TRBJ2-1	TGTGCCAGCAGGCAAGCGGGGGGGCCTTACAATGAGCAGTTCTTC	CASRQAGGPYNEQFF
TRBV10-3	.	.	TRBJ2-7	TGTGCCACCGTGGGGTCGGACGAGCAGTACTTC	CATVGSDEQYF
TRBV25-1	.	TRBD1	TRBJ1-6	TGTGCCACTCAGAGACGGACAGGGGGTAATTCACCCCTCCACTTT	CATQRRTGGNSPLHF
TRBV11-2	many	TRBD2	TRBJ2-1	TGTGCCAGCAGCTTAGTGCGGGAGGGCCGGGGTGAGCAGTTCTTC	CASSLVREGRGEQFF
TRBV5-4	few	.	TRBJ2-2	TGTGCCAGCAGCTTGGCCGGAGTCAGGCTGAACACCGGGGAGCTGTTTTTT	CASSLAGVRLNTGELFF
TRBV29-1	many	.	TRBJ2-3	TGCAGCGTTGTAGCGTACACAGATACGCAGTATTTT	CSVVAYTDTQYF
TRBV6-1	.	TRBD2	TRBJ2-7	TGTGCCAGCAGTGAGGCGGGGGCGGGGGGCTACGAGCAGTACTTC	CASSEAGAGGYEQYF
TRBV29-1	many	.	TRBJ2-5	TGCAGCGTTGGCGGTCAAGAGACCCAGTACTTC	CSVGGQETQYF
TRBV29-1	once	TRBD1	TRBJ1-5	TGCAGCGTTGCTTTGGACAGGGTGGGACAGCCCCAGCATTTT	CSVALDRVGQPQHF
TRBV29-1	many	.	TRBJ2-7	TGCAGCGTTCGACGGGGCTCCTACGAGCAGTACTTC	CSVRRGSYEQYF
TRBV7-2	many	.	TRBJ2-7	TGTGCCAGCAGCTTATATGCTGGGGTCAACGAGCAGTACTTC	CASSLYAGVNEQYF
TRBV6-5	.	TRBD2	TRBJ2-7	TGTGCCGGGGGGGAGCCCAGGTACGAGCAGTACTTC	CAGGEPRYEQYF
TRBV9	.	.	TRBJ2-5	TGTGCCAGCAGCGGGGGGGTTGTTTCCCAAGAGACCCAGTACTTC	CASSGGVVSQETQYF
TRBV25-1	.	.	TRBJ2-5	TGTGCCAGCAGTGAATATTGGGGAGAGACCCAGTACTTC	CASSEYWGETQYF
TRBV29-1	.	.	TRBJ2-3	TGCAGCGTTATAGATAGCGGCACAGATACGCAGTATTTT	CSVIDSGTDTQYF
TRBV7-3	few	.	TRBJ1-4	TGTGCCAGCAGCGATAGGGGGTACGGTGAAAAACTGTTTTTT	CASSDRGYGEKLFF
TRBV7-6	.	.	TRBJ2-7	TGTGCCAGCAGCCCATGGGTAACCAGGTCCTACGAGCAGTACTTC	CASSPWVTRSYEQYF
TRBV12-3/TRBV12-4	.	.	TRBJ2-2	TGTGCCAGCAGTTTGGGGGAAACCGGGGAGCTGTTTTTT	CASSLGETGELFF
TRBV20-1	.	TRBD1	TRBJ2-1	TGCAGTGCGACAGACAGGGGTACCTACAATGAGCAGTTCTTC	CSATDRGTYNEQFF
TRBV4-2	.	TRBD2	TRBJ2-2	TGTGCCAGCAGCCACGGACTAGCGGGGGTCACCGGGGAGCTGTTTTTT	CASSHGLAGVTGELFF
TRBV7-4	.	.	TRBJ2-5	TGTGCCAGCAGCTTACTAGAGGTTTCGGAGACCCAGTACTTC	CASSLLEVSETQYF
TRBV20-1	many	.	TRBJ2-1	TGCAGTGCTAGGGACCAACTGGCCTACTCCTACAATGAGCAGTTCTTC	CSARDQLAYSYNEQFF
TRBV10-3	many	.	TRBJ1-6	TGTGCCATCAGTGATTCTGGATCCTATAATTCACCCCTCCACTTT	CAISDSGSYNSPLHF
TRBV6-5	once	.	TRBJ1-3	TGTGCCAGCAGTTACTGGGGGGCCGCTGGAAACACCATATATTTT	CASSYWGAAGNTIYF